Below, 12 T cell receptor beta chains from the same sample are listed, as sequenced in a study of identical twins. From the 5' RACE reads, TCRdb called clonotypes with MiXCR, one entry per CDR3 protein. The sample includes 550,000 to 700,000 distinct CDR3 sequences, 21% of them seen just once. These same records also appear under a second study, on T cells expressing NK-cell markers.

Sequencing was performed on PBMCs. These TCRs come from a woman aged 18-29 years in good health.

The chain has TRBV24-1 and TRBJ2-1; 7 bases match TRBD2. V lost 4 bases to trimming and J lost 0 bases; unmatched junction nucleotides: 8. There are 17 residues in the CDR3. Germline V gene sequence: CDR1 KGHDR, CDR2 SFDVKD. The CDR3 protein is CATSDPPGGSSYNEQFF. The CDR3 DNA follows: TGTGCCACCAGTGACCCGCCTGGCGGGAGCTCCTACAATGAGCAGTTCTTC.

This clonotype was found many times. This rearrangement joins TRBV7-9 to TRBJ2-5; 7 bases line up with TRBD2. The CDR3 totals 14 residues. Germline V lookup: CDR1 SEHNR, CDR2 FQNEAQ (reference sequence). The ends lost 1 base at V and 5 bases at J; junction bases unmatched: 4. The CDR3: CASSLGWEGETQYF. The CDR3 DNA reads TGTGCCAGCAGCTTAGGATGGGAGGGGGAGACCCAGTACTTC.

The sample holds a few counts of this clonotype. The genes are TRBV20-1 and TRBJ2-3; tentatively, D is TRBD2 (5 bases). Germline-derived CDR1 and CDR2 are DFQATT and SNEGSKA (reference sequence). The germline V and J ends were trimmed by 6 bases and 0 bases, with 10 bases remaining between them. This CDR3 comprises 13 residues. The CDR3 loop is CSARTLSTDTQYF. The CDR3 DNA follows: TGCAGTGCAAGGACTCTGAGCACAGATACGCAGTATTTT.

This clonotype was observed at least ten times. This rearrangement joins TRBV10-1 to TRBJ2-1, with D uncertain. The V end lost 0 bases, the J end lost 5 bases, and 8 bases lay between the germline ends. This CDR3 is 14 amino acids long. Germline-derived CDR1 and CDR2 are WNHNN and SYGVQD (reference sequence). The DNA of the CDR3 is TGCGCCAGCAGTGAGTCCGTCCCTAACAATGAGCAGTTCTTC. Translating gives CASSESVPNNEQFF.

CDR3 residues: CASSPGTFMNTEAFF. The CDR3 coding sequence is TGTGCCAGCAGCCCGGGAACGTTCATGAACACTGAAGCTTTCTTT. The chain couples TRBV27 to TRBJ1-1, with unresolved D. From germline, CDR1 is MNHEY and CDR2 SMNVEV (reference sequence). The CDR3 consists of 15 residues. The V and J ends lost 6 bases and 0 bases respectively, with 14 bases between them.

The chain links TRBV12-3 or TRBV12-4 to TRBJ1-1, with D perhaps TRBD1 (5 bases). CDR3 length: 13 amino acids. Deletions cut 3 bases from V and 13 bases from J, with 18 bases between. As DNA, the CDR3 is TGTGCCAGCAGTTTCCAGGGACCTCCGAAGCTTTTCTTT. Amino acid sequence: CASSFQGPPKLFF.

This clonotype was counted many times. This chain uses TRBV29-1 with TRBJ2-3, with 13 nucleotides matching TRBD2. The V and J ends lost 7 bases and 3 bases, in that order; junction bases with no gene match: 7. The CDR3 totals 15 residues. The V gene's germline CDR1 is SQVTM and CDR2 ANQGSEA. CDR3 in DNA: TGCAGCGCTATAACTAGCGGGGGGGCGACAGATACGCAGTATTTT. Translating it yields CSAITSGGATDTQYF.

This clonotype occurred many times. The rearrangement uses TRBV20-1 and TRBJ1-2, with D hard to call. Germline lookup yields CDR1 DFQATT and CDR2 SNEGSKA (reference sequence). V lost 0 bases to trimming and J lost 8 bases, with 10 bases between them. The CDR3 contains 12 residues. CDR3 sequence: CSARDYTRGYTF. In DNA form, the CDR3 reads TGCAGTGCTAGAGATTACACGAGGGGCTACACCTTC.

There are a few counts of this clonotype. This rearrangement joins TRBV5-1 to TRBJ2-1; TRBD2 matches at 7 bases. The V segment lost 4 bases and the J segment 6 bases; nucleotides outside the gene matches: 10. This CDR3 is 15 amino acids long. Germline values: CDR1 SGHRS, CDR2 YFSETQ. DNA for the CDR3: TGCGCCAGCAGCCACACTAGCGTCGTGGGCAATGAGCAGTTCTTC. Its protein is CASSHTSVVGNEQFF.

J is TRBJ1-2 and V is TRBV10-3; D possibly corresponds to TRBD1 (5 bases). In germline, CDR1 is ENHRY, CDR2 SYGVKD. This CDR3 region has 14 residues. V lost 2 bases and J 7 bases, leaving 14 bases between the germline ends. The CDR3 bases are TGTGCCATCAGTGAGGACAGAGCCCAAGGTGGCTACACCTTC. It codes for CAISEDRAQGGYTF.

Only a few counts were recorded for this clonotype. The chain is built from TRBV5-1 and TRBJ2-7; possible D gene TRBD2, 5 bases. Germline V gene sequence: CDR1 SGHRS, CDR2 YFSETQ. Trimming removed 0 bases from V and 6 bases from J, with 10 bases in between. This CDR3 has 13 residues. In nucleotides, the CDR3 is TGCGCCAGCAGCTTGGTGGCTAGCCCCGAGCAGTACTTC. This translates into CASSLVASPEQYF.

Only a few counts were recorded for this clonotype. The chain is built from TRBV20-1 and TRBJ2-3; D not resolved. This CDR3 has 15 amino acids. The germline gives CDR1 DFQATT, CDR2 SNEGSKA (reference sequence). V was cut by 1 base and J by 2 bases, with 13 bases left in between. The CDR3: CSARGWASPTDTQYF. CDR3 nucleotide sequence: TGCAGTGCTAGAGGCTGGGCCTCCCCCACAGATACGCAGTATTTT.